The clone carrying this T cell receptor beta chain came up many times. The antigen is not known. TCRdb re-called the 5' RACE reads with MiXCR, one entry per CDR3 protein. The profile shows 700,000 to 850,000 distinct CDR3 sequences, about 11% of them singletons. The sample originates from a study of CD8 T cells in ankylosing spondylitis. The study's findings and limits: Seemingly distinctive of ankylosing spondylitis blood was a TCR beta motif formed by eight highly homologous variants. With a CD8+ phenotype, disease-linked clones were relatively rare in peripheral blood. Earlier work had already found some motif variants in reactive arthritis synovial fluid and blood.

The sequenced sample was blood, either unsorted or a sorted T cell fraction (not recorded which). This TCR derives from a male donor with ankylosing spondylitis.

The CDR3 loop reads CASSPRPEKLFF. The CDR3 DNA reads as TGTGCCAGCAGTCCCCGACCTGAAAAACTGTTTTTT. The rearrangement joins TRBV28 to TRBJ1-4; D ambiguous. Germline CDR1 is MDHEN and CDR2 is SYDVKM. V dropped 5 bases and J dropped 7 bases, with 8 bases sitting between them. The CDR3 totals 12 residues.